The clone carrying this T cell receptor (beta chain) was counted a few times. This CDR3 has 14 residues. CDR1 MGHRA and CDR2 YSYEKL come from the germline V gene. The V end was cut by 4 bases, the J end by 5 bases, with 12 bases between. TCRdb used MiXCR to reprocess the 5' RACE reads, holding one entry per CDR3 protein. There are under 900,000 distinct CDR3 sequences in the sample; 9% to 15% occur only once, and 1.5% to 2% lies in the top ten. The data belong to a study of identical twins. Another study also made use of these data, one on yellow fever vaccine responses in identical twins.

Input material: PBMCs. The TCR comes from a woman aged 18-29 years in good health. V is TRBV4-1 and J is TRBJ1-5, with a tentative D call TRBD1 (5 bases). The CDR3 region is CASSLIQGDQPQHF. CDR3 DNA: TGCGCCAGCAGCCTAATTCAGGGAGATCAGCCCCAGCATTTT.